This TCR beta chain was found in a study of blood T cell repertoires in COVID-19 (dated by TCRdb to 2019 to 2021). For the wider study: The collaborator samples originated in the United States, Italy and Spain and spanned the acute and convalescent phases of COVID-19. Deeply sampled blood TCRbeta repertoires from subjects exposed to, actively infected with, or recovered from COVID-19 were included in the dataset. A de-identified subject ID, COVID-19 status, age in years and sex were almost always included in the sample metadata. Where HLA class I and class II types were available, the types were taken from metadata supplied by the sample provider, not from assay-based typing. Samples came from the ongoing ImmuneRACE study (first 160 participants) plus 1,254 subjects from 6 global collaborators. A freely available public database, intended as a resource for researchers studying the immune response to SARS-CoV-2, is where the repertoires were released. The material from the prospective study consisted of cDNA or gDNA derived from T cells, B-cell-depleted T cells, or PBMCs. Findings and caveats that apply to the study as a whole: Clinical and demographic metadata were provided uncurated, with the amount varying by source and participant.

In the prospective study, participants were roughly 18 to 89 years old, resided in 24 geographic areas of the United States, and were enrolled through a virtual design. To assign participants to cohorts, the prospective study relied on clinical history that participants themselves reported in a screening survey and a study questionnaire. In the prospective study, whole blood, serum and a nasopharyngeal or oropharyngeal swab were collected from each participant by mobile phlebotomists. Participants in the prospective study had the option to provide additional blood draws and questionnaires over an approximately 2-month period. Blood samples from the prospective study were shipped frozen or at room temperature prior to DNA extraction. Notes on this clone: The clone's antigen remains unknown. Per-base qualities were not stored, and no clone one base away is much larger.

The immunoSEQ Assay, a bias-controlled multiplex PCR, was used to amplify TCRbeta CDR3 regions from genomic DNA. On the study's bioinformatics: Within the assay, amplification of reference gene primers was used to estimate how many nucleated cells each sample contained. To quantify the absolute abundance of each unique TCRbeta CDR3 rearrangement, sequence reads were collapsed and filtered. For each sample, productive Simpson clonality was calculated by taking the square root of Simpson's diversity index across productive rearrangements. TCRdb holds this immuneACCESS table with in-frame rearrangements only. Some clones are missing; in checked studies, unresolved V genes explain under half, and the rest has no known cause. V and J calls and clone size follow that table, whereas D and trimming were derived from the DNA. The sample profile shows around 160,000 clones; approximately 87% of them were found once. The top ten clonotypes cover around 1.3% of the sample.

The source is a woman in her thirties with acute COVID-19. Material: PBMCs or T cells enriched from blood (not recorded which).

The nucleotide sequence reads as follows: TGTGCCAGTGAGCGGGAGGGCCGGTACGAGCAGTACTTC. This gives the protein CASEREGRYEQYF. The sequence is built from TRBV28 and TRBJ2-7; TRBD2 agrees with 10 junctional bases. The cysteine opens and the phenylalanine closes a CDR3 of 13 amino acids. Only the CDR3 portion is preserved as DNA: 39 bases, with reading frame beginning at the first base. CDR1 and CDR2 are read off the germline V gene as MDHEN and SYDVKM. Here V drops 9 bases and J drops 4 bases, and the junction holds 6 bases not matched to any gene.